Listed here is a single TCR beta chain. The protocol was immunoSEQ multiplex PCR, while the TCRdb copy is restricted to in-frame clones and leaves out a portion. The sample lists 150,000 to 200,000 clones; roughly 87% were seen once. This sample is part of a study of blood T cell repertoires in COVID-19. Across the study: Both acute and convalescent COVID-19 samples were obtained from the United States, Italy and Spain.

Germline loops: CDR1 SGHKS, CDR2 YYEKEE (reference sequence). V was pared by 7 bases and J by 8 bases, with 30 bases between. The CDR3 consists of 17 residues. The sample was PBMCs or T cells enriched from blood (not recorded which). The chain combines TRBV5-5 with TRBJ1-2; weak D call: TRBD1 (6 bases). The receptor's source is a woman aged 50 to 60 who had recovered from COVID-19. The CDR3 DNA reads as TGTGCCAGCCTCCTTGAGCCAGGGGCCGCCAGCACCTTAGGCTACACCTTC. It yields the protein CASLLEPGAASTLGYTF.